Each of the 32 T cell receptor beta chains below was sequenced from the same sample in a study of low-dose radiotherapy and immunotherapy resistance in tumors. Alpha and beta chains were covered, as first-strand cDNA relied on TRAV- and TRBV-specific primers. The TCRs were subjected to amplification over approximately 18 PCR cycles employing a constant-region primer in conjunction with a V-primer adapter. TCRdb reanalysed the reads using MiXCR and keeps one entry per CDR3 protein. The sample carries 30,000 to 45,000 distinct CDR3 sequences, under 25% recorded once. The time point denotes: after trial treatment. Specified treatment: LDRT plus nivolumab, ipilimumab, low-dose cyclophosphamide and aspirin (RACIN trial). The sequenced sample was PBMCs, obtained after low-dose radiotherapy plus immunotherapy. The receptors come from a female donor with ovarian cancer.

The chain employs TRBV4-2 and TRBJ2-7, with TRBD1 matching 8 bases. The CDR3 is 16 residues long. Germline-derived CDR1 and CDR2 are LGHNA and YNFKEQ. The V and J ends lost 0 bases and 6 bases, in that order; junction bases with no gene match: 10. The CDR3 spells CASSQDPDRGLGEQYF. The CDR3 DNA follows: TGTGCCAGCAGCCAAGACCCCGACAGGGGCCTGGGCGAGCAGTACTTC.

The sample holds many counts of this clonotype. The chain combines TRBV11-2 with TRBJ1-3, with D possibly matching TRBD1 (5 bases). V dropped 5 bases and J dropped 3 bases, with 8 bases sitting between them. Germline V gene data show CDR1 as SGHAT and CDR2 as FQNNGV. This CDR3 spans 13 amino acids. In DNA form, the CDR3 reads TGTGCCAGCAGCCCGCAGGGTGGAAACACCATATATTTT. This encodes CASSPQGGNTIYF.

In its sample, this clonotype was seen many times. This chain uses TRBV6-6 with TRBJ2-7; D remains ambiguous. V shed 5 bases and J shed 4 bases, with 9 bases lying between them. Germline V lookup: CDR1 MNHNY, CDR2 SVGAGI (reference sequence). The CDR3 sequence is 12 residues long. CDR3 in amino acids: CASSRSEYEQYF. CDR3 sequence (DNA): TGTGCCAGCAGTCGTTCCGAATACGAGCAGTACTTC.

In its sample, this clonotype was seen many times. J is TRBJ1-2 and V is TRBV29-1; a weak D match, TRBD1 (6 bases). The CDR3 is 13 amino acids. V lost 7 bases and J lost 4, with 16 bases in between. Germline V lookup: CDR1 SQVTM, CDR2 ANQGSEA. The DNA for the CDR3 is TGCAGCGCATACAGGGCGCCGGGCTATGGCTACACCTTC. Its translation: CSAYRAPGYGYTF.

Remarks on this clonotype: With a far larger clone one base away, a read error is the likely cause. The rearrangement joins TRBV21-1 to TRBJ2-1; the listed D gene, TRBD2, was not tested against the DNA. TRBV21-1 is assigned pseudogene status. The CDR3 has 13 amino acids. DNA of the CDR3: TGTGCCAGCAGCCAAGTAGAGGGCTACGAGCAGTTCTTC. Its protein product is CASSQVEGYEQFF.

The rearrangement uses TRBV29-1 and TRBJ2-1, with TRBD1 matching over 7 bases. Unmatched junction bases numbered 6, after V lost 7 bases and J lost 0 bases. The CDR3 sequence is 14 residues long. Germline CDR1 reads SQVTM; CDR2 reads ANQGSEA. CDR3 sequence: CSAQGVGSYNEQFF. CDR3 sequence (DNA): TGCAGCGCCCAGGGGGTAGGCTCCTACAATGAGCAGTTCTTC.

The J gene is TRBJ2-3, the V gene TRBV28, with a weak D call TRBD2 (6 bases). The length of the CDR3 is 12 residues. V was trimmed by 5 bases and J by 6 bases, leaving 9 bases between them. Germline V gene lookup returns CDR1 MDHEN and CDR2 SYDVKM. CDR3 bases: TGTGCCAGCAGTCCTAGCGCGGATACGCAGTATTTT. It specifies CASSPSADTQYF.

There are many counts of this clonotype. The gene calls are TRBV6-2 or TRBV6-3 and TRBJ2-7; D possibly corresponds to TRBD2 (6 bases). Trimming left V 4 bases short and J 6 bases short, with 19 bases between. This CDR3 is built from 15 residues. Germline V CDR1 and CDR2: MNHEY, SVGEGT. CDR3 region: CASSSPGGFLGEQYF. CDR3 bases: TGTGCCAGCAGTTCCCCTGGGGGGTTCCTCGGCGAGCAGTACTTC.

In its sample, this clonotype is medium-sized. At one of its ends the junction is not consistent with the germline gene, which may arise from a read error. The gene calls are TRBV28 and TRBJ2-7, with 9 positions matching TRBD2. Germline V lookup: CDR1 MDHEN, CDR2 SYDVKM. The CDR3 loop spans 14 amino acids. CDR3 DNA sequence: TGTGGCAGCAGTTTACCTAGCGGGATCTACGAGCAGTACTTC. Translation: CGSSLPSGIYEQYF.

This clonotype was detected ten times or more. The genes are TRBV28 and TRBJ1-1; D possibly corresponds to TRBD1 (6 bases). CDR1 is MDHEN, CDR2 SYDVKM, per germline. Trimming left V 5 bases short and J 8 bases short, with 21 bases between. CDR3 length equals 15 residues. CDR3 residues: CASSPRSSIRGEAFF. In DNA form, the CDR3 reads TGTGCCAGCAGTCCCCGCTCAAGTATCAGGGGAGAAGCTTTCTTT. Variable domain in full (rest from reference TRBV28 and TRBJ1-1): DVKVTQSSRYLVKRTGEKVFLECVQDMDHENMFWYRQDPGLGLRLIYFSYDVKMKEKGDIPEGYSVSREKKERFSLILESASTNQTSMYLCASSPRSSIRGEAFFGQGTRLTVV.

This clonotype was seen ten or more times. J is TRBJ2-7 and V is TRBV9; 8 nucleotides match TRBD1. This CDR3 spans 14 amino acids. After removal of 2 bases from V and 4 bases from J, the junction contained 5 bases not matched to a gene. CDR1 and CDR2 (germline): SGDLS, YYNGEE. The CDR3 protein is CASSVGQGPYEQYF. CDR3 coding DNA: TGTGCCAGCAGCGTCGGACAGGGACCTTACGAGCAGTACTTC.

In this sample, this clonotype turned up a few times. The CDR3 reads CASSLTGLGAQTQYF. In DNA, the CDR3 is TGCGCCAGCAGCTTGACAGGACTAGGGGCGCAGACCCAGTACTTC. The chain joins TRBV5-1 to TRBJ2-5, with TRBD2 matching over 7 bases. V shed 1 base, J shed 6 bases, and the junction held 9 bases outside the gene matches. Looked up from germline, CDR1 is SGHRS and CDR2 is YFSETQ. This CDR3 has 15 residues.

Many counts were recorded for this clonotype. The chain uses TRBV7-2 and TRBJ1-3; 10 nucleotides match TRBD1. Trimming took 8 bases from V and 2 from J; bases not matched to a gene: 6. The CDR3 length is 15 residues. Germline V gene data show CDR1 as SGHTA and CDR2 as FQGNSA. The CDR3 DNA sequence: TGTGCCAGCCGACAAGACAGGGGGCCTGGAAACACCATATATTTT. It translates to CASRQDRGPGNTIYF.

This clonotype was counted at least ten times. The V gene is TRBV29-1, the J gene TRBJ2-1, with D possibly TRBD2 on 6 matching bases. Trimming stripped 8 bases from V and 1 base from J, with 12 bases between. Germline assignment: CDR1 SQVTM and CDR2 ANQGSEA. The CDR3 is 13 residues long. The CDR3 protein is CSLGGRSYNEQFF. The DNA of the CDR3 is TGCAGCCTTGGGGGGAGATCCTACAATGAGCAGTTCTTC.

This clonotype was seen repeatedly, ten times or more. This chain joins TRBV5-5 and TRBJ2-7; 7 bases fit TRBD1. The CDR3 is made up of 13 amino acids. The germline V gene has CDR1 SGHKS and CDR2 YYEKEE (reference sequence). With 1 base clipped from V and 6 bases from J, the junction kept 4 bases outside the gene matches. CDR3 bases: TGTGCCAGCAGCTTGCAGACAGGGATCGAGCAGTACTTC. Residues: CASSLQTGIEQYF.

This chain connects TRBV5-1 to TRBJ2-7; TRBD1 might be the D (5 bases). Germline loops: CDR1 SGHRS, CDR2 YFSETQ. This CDR3 spans 16 amino acids. V was cut by 7 bases and J by 4 bases, with 24 bases left in between. CDR3 sequence: CASCPFGAGKAYEQYF. The DNA for the CDR3 is TGCGCCAGCTGTCCCTTTGGGGCAGGGAAGGCGTACGAGCAGTACTTC.

This clonotype was seen repeatedly, ten times or more. V gene TRBV13 combines with J gene TRBJ1-4, with no clear D. Germline lookup yields CDR1 PRHDT and CDR2 FYEKMQ (reference sequence). Trimming left V 5 bases short and J 5 bases short, with 9 bases between. The CDR3 contains 13 residues. As DNA, the CDR3 is TGTGCCAGCAGCCGGGGAGGGAATGAAAAACTGTTTTTT. The encoded protein is CASSRGGNEKLFF.

A word on this clonotype: A far more abundant clone sits one base away, making this likely a read error. This rearrangement joins TRBV12-3 or TRBV12-4 to TRBJ2-7, with TRBD1 as a possible D gene (5 bases). The CDR3 runs 14 residues. For the CDR3, the DNA is TGTGCCTGCAGCGTAGGCTCAGGGAACTACGAGCAGTACTTC. It encodes CACSVGSGNYEQYF.

In this sample, this clonotype turned up many times. The rearrangement links TRBV9 to TRBJ1-1; 7 bases map to TRBD1. CDR1 and CDR2 (germline): SGDLS, YYNGEE. This CDR3 comprises 15 residues. The junction had 6 bases not matched to a gene; V was cut back by 2 bases and J by 2 bases. CDR3 sequence (DNA): TGTGCCAGCAGCGTTGGGGACAGAGACAACACTGAAGCTTTCTTT. The encoded protein is CASSVGDRDNTEAFF.

This clonotype has a count of ten or more. Here the CDR3 reads CASSEAGLGTEAFF. The CDR3 bases are TGTGCCAGCAGTGAAGCAGGGTTGGGCACTGAAGCTTTCTTT. This sequence joins TRBV2 and TRBJ1-1; no definite D call. Germline V lookup: CDR1 SNHLY, CDR2 FYNNEI. This CDR3 has 14 amino acids. The ends were cut back, 0 bases at V and 4 bases at J, with 9 bases in the middle.

Many counts were recorded for this clonotype. The chain couples TRBV29-1 to TRBJ2-4; 13 nucleotides align to TRBD2. The CDR3 contains 15 residues. CDR1 SQVTM and CDR2 ANQGSEA come from the germline V gene. With 7 bases clipped from V and 1 base from J, the junction kept 4 bases outside the gene matches. Written as DNA, the CDR3 is TGCAGCGCCGCGACTAGCGGGGGGGCCAAAAACATTCAGTACTTC. Residues: CSAATSGGAKNIQYF.

Comment on this clonotype: With a far larger clone one base away, a read error is the likely cause. V usage is TRBV28 and J usage is TRBJ2-1; D uncertain. With 5 bases removed from V and 13 bases from J, the gap between germline ends came to 21 bases. CDR1 MDHEN and CDR2 SYDVKM come from the germline V gene. CDR3 length: 14 residues. The CDR3 nucleotides are TGTGCCAGCAGTAGGGATCGGCGGCAAGAGACCCAGTTCTTC. Translated: CASSRDRRQETQFF.

This clonotype rates as medium-sized. CDR3 DNA: TGTGCCAGCTCACCACCGGGAGCGGATGAGCAGTTCTTC. Its protein is CASSPPGADEQFF. The chain uses TRBV18 and TRBJ2-1, with D maybe TRBD2 (5 bases). The CDR3 has 13 residues. Germline-derived CDR1 and CDR2 are KGHSH and LQKENI. V was trimmed by 0 bases and J by 8 bases, leaving 8 bases between them.

At least ten counts were recorded for this clonotype. The chain is built from TRBV20-1 and TRBJ2-7; no clear D. The CDR3 extends over 12 amino acids. Per the germline V gene, CDR1 is DFQATT and CDR2 is SNEGSKA (reference sequence). Trimming left V 6 bases short and J 0 bases short, with 9 bases between. CDR3 nucleotide sequence: TGCAGTGCGGGGAAGAGCTCCTACGAGCAGTACTTC. Encoded protein: CSAGKSSYEQYF.

This clonotype showed up many times. Relative to the germline gene, one junction end is altered; a read error may explain this. The CDR3 DNA is TGTGCCAGCAGCTTGGGATGGAACACTGAAGCTTTCTTT. Translation gives CASSLGWNTEAFF. This rearrangement joins TRBV5-1 to TRBJ1-1, with D hard to call. Germline assignment: CDR1 SGHRS and CDR2 YFSETQ. This CDR3 is 13 amino acids long.

This clonotype came up many times. This sequence joins TRBV20-1 and TRBJ2-1, with unresolved D. Trimming removed 6 bases from V and 2 bases from J, with 14 bases in between. CDR1 DFQATT and CDR2 SNEGSKA come from the germline V gene (reference sequence). The CDR3 is 14 residues long. CDR3 bases: TGCAGTGCGAGTGACTGGTCTACCTACAATGAGCAGTTCTTC. Translation gives CSASDWSTYNEQFF.

This clonotype was detected ten times or more. The gene calls are TRBV2 and TRBJ1-2; TRBD1 aligns across 7 bases. V dropped 9 bases and J dropped 8; count of bases not matched to a gene: 18. Germline assignment: CDR1 SNHLY and CDR2 FYNNEI. The CDR3 covers 15 residues. The DNA of the CDR3 is TGTGCCAGTCATAACAGGGGCCAGTCTGGCAGGGGCTACACCTTC. Its protein product is CASHNRGQSGRGYTF. Together with reference TRBV2 and TRBJ1-2, the CDR3 gives the full variable domain: EPEVTQTPSHQVTQMGQEVILRCVPISNHLYFYWYRQILGQKVEFLVSFYNNEISEKSEIFDDQFSVERPDGSNFTLKIRSTKLEDSAMYFCASHNRGQSGRGYTFGSGTRLTVV.

This clonotype was recorded many times. The chain recombines TRBV7-3 with TRBJ2-2, with D perhaps matching TRBD2 (6 bases). The germline V gene encodes CDR1 SGHTA and CDR2 FQGTGA. The CDR3 sequence is 12 residues long. Trimming took 8 bases from V and 4 from J, leaving 8 bases between them. The CDR3 DNA follows: TGTGCCAGCGGCGGGGTCACCGGGGAGCTGTTTTTT. Encoded protein: CASGGVTGELFF.

In the case of this clonotype: The junction shows a germline mismatch at one end, possibly a read error. The J gene is TRBJ1-5, the V gene TRBV2, with D unclear. Germline CDR1 reads SNHLY; CDR2 reads FYNNEI. The length of the CDR3 is 15 residues. The CDR3 sequence is CASSEGLPGNQPQHF. In DNA, the CDR3 is TGTGCCAGCAGCGAAGGACTCCCGGGCAATCAGCCCCAGCATTTT. The complete variable domain, with remaining parts taken from reference TRBV2 and TRBJ1-5, reads EPEVTQTPSHQVTQMGQEVILRCVPISNHLYFYWYRQILGQKVEFLVSFYNNEISEKSEIFDDQFSVERPDGSNFTLKIRSTKLEDSAMYFCASSEGLPGNQPQHFGDGTRLSIL.

This clonotype was recorded at least ten times. The chain carries TRBV12-3 or TRBV12-4 and TRBJ2-3; D unclear. The V gene lost 3 bases and the J gene lost 5 bases, with 9 bases spanning the gap. This CDR3 is 13 amino acids long. This CDR3 reads CASSLVSVDTQYF. CDR3 DNA: TGTGCCAGCAGTTTGGTCTCCGTAGATACGCAGTATTTT.

This clonotype was found a few times. V gene TRBV5-4 combines with J gene TRBJ2-1, with TRBD1 identical over 8 bases. The CDR3 has 16 residues. The ends lost 4 bases at V and 0 bases at J; junction bases unmatched: 6. Germline CDR1 and CDR2: SGHNT and YYREEE (reference sequence). The CDR3 sequence: CASSPGGTSSYNEQFF. As DNA, the CDR3 is TGTGCCAGCAGCCCAGGGGGCACAAGCTCCTACAATGAGCAGTTCTTC.

In this sample, this clonotype turned up a few times. The chain joins TRBV5-1 to TRBJ2-1; 7 positions match TRBD1. V was clipped by 0 bases and J by 1 base; unmatched bases: 4. Germline assignment: CDR1 SGHRS and CDR2 YFSETQ. The CDR3 is 16 amino acids. The CDR3 is CASSLAGTVSYNEQFF. CDR3 in DNA: TGCGCCAGCAGCTTGGCGGGGACAGTGTCCTACAATGAGCAGTTCTTC.